These 28 T cell receptor beta chains share one sample of origin, sequenced in a study of T cell responses to AZD1222 COVID-19 vaccine. TCRdb keeps only in-frame clones here, not all; method: immunoSEQ multiplex PCR. The table includes approximately 160,000 clones, 85% to 95% detected once. The sample in question was peripheral blood, obtained on day 0 of AZD1222 vaccination. Receptor source: an adult in good health.

The J gene is TRBJ1-1, the V gene TRBV28; D gene ambiguous. The CDR3 contains 17 residues. The germline V gene has CDR1 MDHEN and CDR2 SYDVKM. Trimming took off 8 bases at V and 5 bases at J, with 27 bases between the two ends. The CDR3 here is CASLTATGNRHSTEAFF. As DNA, the CDR3 is TGTGCCAGCCTGACTGCGACCGGGAATCGACACTCAACTGAAGCTTTCTTT.

V usage is TRBV2 and J usage is TRBJ2-3, with 8 nucleotides matching TRBD2. Germline V gene sequence: CDR1 SNHLY, CDR2 FYNNEI. J was trimmed by 5 bases and V by 6 bases; bases with no gene match: 7. The CDR3 is 14 residues long. CDR3 amino acids: CASSFAAGGDTQYF. DNA of the CDR3: TGTGCCAGCAGCTTTGCGGCGGGGGGAGATACGCAGTATTTT.

V is TRBV19 and J is TRBJ2-7; D is ambiguous. CDR1 LNHDA and CDR2 SQIVND come from the germline V gene (reference sequence). Trimming took 3 bases from V and 3 from J, leaving 6 bases between them. CDR3 length equals 12 residues. The CDR3 protein is CASSIWDYEQYF. The DNA for the CDR3 is TGTGCCAGTAGTATTTGGGACTACGAGCAGTACTTC.

Points on this clone: A much larger clone differs from this one at a single base, so this may be a read error. The J gene is TRBJ1-2, the V gene TRBV25-1; the match to TRBD1 covers 10 bases. Trimming removed 2 bases from V and 6 bases from J; junction bases left unmatched: 3. CDR3 length: 14 residues. Germline CDR1 MGHDK, CDR2 SYGVNS. CDR3: CASSELGQGNGYTF. The CDR3 DNA reads TGTGCCAGCAGTGAACTGGGACAGGGGAATGGCTACACCTTC.

The gene calls are TRBV6-4 and TRBJ2-3, with 8 bases aligning to TRBD2. Germline V gives CDR1 MRHNA, CDR2 SNTAGT. The ends lost 0 bases at V and 4 bases at J; junction bases unmatched: 9. CDR3 length: 17 amino acids. The CDR3 DNA is TGTGCCAGCAGTGACTCGACGTCCCGGGGGGGCGCAGATACGCAGTATTTT. As protein: CASSDSTSRGGADTQYF.

V and J are TRBV5-1 and TRBJ1-3, with D unclear. The V gene lost 0 bases and the J gene lost 0 bases, with 13 bases spanning the gap. This CDR3 contains 17 residues. Germline CDR1 reads SGHRS; CDR2 reads YFSETQ. CDR3 sequence: CASSLGQDWHSGNTIYF. In DNA form, the CDR3 reads TGCGCCAGCAGCTTGGGGCAAGACTGGCACTCTGGAAACACCATATATTTT.

The genes are TRBV6-1 and TRBJ2-1, with 7 bases matching TRBD1. V trimming: 8 bases; J trimming: 8 bases; junction bases outside the gene matches: 9. Germline CDR1 MNHNS, CDR2 SASEGT. The CDR3 runs to 13 residues. CDR3: CASRQGQTDEQFF. As DNA, the CDR3 is TGTGCCAGCCGACAGGGACAGACAGATGAGCAGTTCTTC.

The rearrangement joins TRBV5-1 to TRBJ2-3, with 7 bases fitting TRBD1. Looked up from germline, CDR1 is SGHRS and CDR2 is YFSETQ. The CDR3 spans 15 residues. The CDR3 DNA sequence: TGCTCTTCCGGCCGGGGACAGCCTAGCACAGATACGCAGTATTTT. The encoded protein is CSSGRGQPSTDTQYF.

This chain links TRBV24-1 with TRBJ2-2; 7 positions agree with TRBD1. The CDR3 length is 17 residues. Germline V CDR1 and CDR2: KGHDR, SFDVKD. V shed 4 bases, J shed 3 bases, and the junction held 10 bases outside the gene matches. The CDR3 sequence is CATSDAPGQRDTGELFF. CDR3 in DNA: TGTGCCACCAGTGACGCCCCGGGACAGCGAGACACCGGGGAGCTGTTTTTT.

This clone was observed once. The chain uses TRBV27 and TRBJ2-2; D is unresolved. The V end was cut by 5 bases, the J end by 6 bases, with 16 bases between. This CDR3 has 15 amino acids. Germline-derived CDR1 and CDR2 are MNHEY and SMNVEV (reference sequence). The CDR3 sequence is CASSRPGLPPGELFF. The CDR3, as DNA: TGTGCCAGCAGTCGCCCTGGGCTACCCCCCGGGGAGCTGTTTTTT.

This clone was found a few times. J is TRBJ1-5 and V is TRBV5-8, with 7 bases that match TRBD1. V lost 2 bases, J lost 1 base, and 6 bases stayed unmatched. Germline V lookup: CDR1 SGHTS, CDR2 YDEGEE. This CDR3 spans 16 amino acids. This chain's CDR3 is CASSLTGALSNQPQHF. The DNA of the CDR3 is TGTGCCAGCAGCTTAACAGGGGCTTTGAGCAATCAGCCCCAGCATTTT.

The chain couples TRBV5-1 to TRBJ2-5, with 10 bases lining up with TRBD2. CDR1 and CDR2 from the germline V gene are SGHRS and YFSETQ. The CDR3 contains 21 residues. With V trimmed by 1 base and J by 10 bases, 28 bases remained unmatched. CDR3 nucleotide sequence: TGCGCCAGCAGCTTGTACGACCGAGGATCGAAGAAACTAGCGGGGCCGAGGGACCAGTACTTC. It specifies CASSLYDRGSKKLAGPRDQYF.

The J gene is TRBJ1-4, the V gene TRBV12-3 or TRBV12-4; D remains unclear. CDR3 size: 13 residues. The V and J ends lost 2 bases and 8 bases respectively, with 9 bases between them. The CDR3 DNA reads as TGTGCCAGCAGTTTAATTGAGGCGGAAAAACTGTTTTTT. This encodes CASSLIEAEKLFF.

This clone was recorded once. This rearrangement joins TRBV18 to TRBJ2-4, with a weak D call TRBD1 (7 bases). Deletions cut 3 bases from V and 3 bases from J, with 12 bases between. Germline V lookup: CDR1 KGHSH, CDR2 LQKENI. The CDR3 is made up of 15 amino acids. In DNA form, the CDR3 reads TGTGCCAGCTCACCTCAGGGGGGCAGCAAAAACATTCAGTACTTC. Translation: CASSPQGGSKNIQYF.

The rearrangement uses TRBV30 and TRBJ1-2; D is unresolved. Deletions cut 4 bases from V and 1 base from J, with 7 bases between. CDR3 length: 12 residues. Germline CDR1 GTSNPN, CDR2 SVGIG (reference sequence). The CDR3 spells CAWKGSNYGYTF. The CDR3 DNA is TGTGCCTGGAAAGGGAGTAACTATGGCTACACCTTC.

The V gene is TRBV12-3 or TRBV12-4, the J gene TRBJ1-5; perhaps TRBD1 as D (6 bases). With 6 bases removed from V and 9 bases from J, the gap between germline ends came to 12 bases. CDR3 length equals 12 residues. CDR3 region: CASRLGAGPQHF. For the CDR3, the DNA is TGTGCCAGCAGATTGGGGGCTGGGCCCCAGCATTTT.

The rearrangement joins TRBV6-2 or TRBV6-3 to TRBJ1-4, with TRBD1 as a possible D gene (6 bases). The V end was cut by 0 bases, the J end by 5 bases, with 10 bases between. The CDR3 loop spans 15 amino acids. CDR1 and CDR2 from the germline V gene are MNHEY and SVGEGT. The CDR3 DNA is TGTGCCAGCAGTTACTCGACAGGAACCAATGAAAAACTGTTTTTT. This translates into CASSYSTGTNEKLFF.

With respect to this clone: The identical CDR3 is also encoded by other nucleotide sequences in the sample. V is TRBV6-1 and J is TRBJ2-5; D gene uncertain. Trimming took off 0 bases at V and 2 bases at J, with 7 bases between the two ends. This CDR3 contains 14 residues. Per germline, CDR1 MNHNS and CDR2 SASEGT. CDR3 sequence (DNA): TGTGCCAGCAGTGAAGCGCAAGGGCAAGAGACCCAGTACTTC. Protein: CASSEAQGQETQYF.

The chain has TRBV2 and TRBJ1-2; D remains unclear. Germline V gene sequence: CDR1 SNHLY, CDR2 FYNNEI. The CDR3 has 11 residues. V was trimmed by 11 bases and J by 3 bases, leaving 10 bases between them. In DNA, the CDR3 is TGTGCCCGGCAACGAGACTATGGCTACACCTTC. Protein: CARQRDYGYTF.

This chain uses TRBV7-9 with TRBJ2-7; TRBD1 matches 9 bases. CDR3 length: 14 amino acids. CDR1 is SEHNR and CDR2 is FQNEAQ in the germline V gene (reference sequence). The V gene end was trimmed by 5 bases and the J gene end by 3 bases; junction bases not matched to a gene: 5. CDR3 sequence reads: CASSQRGQGYEQYF. CDR3 nucleotide sequence: TGTGCCAGCAGCCAGAGGGGACAGGGCTACGAGCAGTACTTC.

J is TRBJ1-1 and V is TRBV5-1; 7 positions agree with TRBD1. The CDR3 has 16 amino acids. Looked up from germline, CDR1 is SGHRS and CDR2 is YFSETQ. V lost 0 bases and J lost 1; bases outside the gene matches: 6. The CDR3 sequence is CASSLGTGTENTEAFF. As DNA, the CDR3 is TGCGCCAGCAGCTTGGGCACCGGGACAGAGAACACTGAAGCTTTCTTT.

V and J are TRBV6-6 and TRBJ1-1; no reliable D call. There are 13 residues in the CDR3. Germline loops: CDR1 MNHNY, CDR2 SVGAGI (reference sequence). V was pared by 5 bases and J by 2 bases, with 9 bases between. The CDR3 sequence is CASSIGYNTEAFF. The CDR3 bases are TGTGCCAGCAGTATAGGGTACAACACTGAAGCTTTCTTT.

The chain couples TRBV27 to TRBJ2-1; 8 bases fit TRBD1. The V gene end was trimmed by 7 bases and the J gene end by 3 bases; junction bases not matched to a gene: 11. The CDR3 is 16 amino acids. CDR1 and CDR2 (germline): MNHEY, SMNVEV (reference sequence). The CDR3 loop is CASTPGVGQVYNEQFF. CDR3 nucleotides: TGTGCCAGCACCCCCGGGGTGGGACAGGTCTACAATGAGCAGTTCTTC.

The chain is built from TRBV4-1 and TRBJ2-2; 7 nucleotides align to TRBD1. The germline V gene has CDR1 MGHRA and CDR2 YSYEKL. V lost 4 bases, J lost 4 bases, and 15 bases stayed unmatched. The CDR3 sequence is 18 residues long. The CDR3 reads CASSRQKGAGSSTGELFF. CDR3 DNA: TGCGCCAGCAGCCGCCAAAAGGGGGCAGGGTCGAGCACCGGGGAGCTGTTTTTT.

CDR3 DNA sequence: TGCGCCAGCAGCTTGACCAACTCGGGAGAGACTGAAGCTTTCTTT. Its protein is CASSLTNSGETEAFF. The chain joins TRBV5-1 to TRBJ1-1; D gene ambiguous. Germline loops: CDR1 SGHRS, CDR2 YFSETQ. The CDR3 loop spans 15 amino acids. Trimming stripped 1 base from V and 5 bases from J, with 15 bases between.

Written as DNA, the CDR3 is TGTGCCAGCTCACCGCGGACAGTCTCCAATTCACCCCTCCACTTT. Its protein is CASSPRTVSNSPLHF. V gene TRBV18 combines with J gene TRBJ1-6, with D perhaps matching TRBD1 (6 bases). V lost 3 bases, J lost 7 bases, and 13 bases lay in between. The CDR3 contains 15 residues. Germline V gives CDR1 KGHSH, CDR2 LQKENI.

The V gene is TRBV11-3, the J gene TRBJ2-2; D is perhaps TRBD2 (5 bases). Trimming removed 5 bases at V and 7 bases at J, with 8 bases between. The germline CDR1 and CDR2 sequences are SGHNT and YENEEA. The CDR3 totals 12 residues. Written as DNA, the CDR3 is TGTGCCAGCAGCCCTGAGGGCGGGGAGCTGTTTTTT. It yields the protein CASSPEGGELFF.

The chain has TRBV6-1 and TRBJ1-1; TRBD1 matches at 8 bases. The trim removed 3 bases at V and 4 bases at J, leaving 10 bases unmatched. The CDR3 is 16 residues long. Looked up from germline, CDR1 is MNHNS and CDR2 is SASEGT. CDR3 bases: TGTGCCAGCAGTGAGCTGTCCAGGGGGCGTAGCACTGAAGCTTTCTTT. It encodes CASSELSRGRSTEAFF.